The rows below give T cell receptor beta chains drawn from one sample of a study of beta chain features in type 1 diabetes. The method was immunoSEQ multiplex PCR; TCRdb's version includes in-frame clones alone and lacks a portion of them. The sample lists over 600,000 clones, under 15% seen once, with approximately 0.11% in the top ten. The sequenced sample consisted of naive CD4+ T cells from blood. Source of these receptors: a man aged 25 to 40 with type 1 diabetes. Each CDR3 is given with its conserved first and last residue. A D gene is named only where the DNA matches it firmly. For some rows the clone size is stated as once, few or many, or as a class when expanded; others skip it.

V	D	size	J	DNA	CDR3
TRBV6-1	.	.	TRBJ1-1	TGTGCCAGCAGTGAAGCCGCAGGAGGGGACACTGAAGCTTTCTTT	CASSEAAGGDTEAFF
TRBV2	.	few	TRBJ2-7	TGTGCCAGCAGTGAGGCGGGCTACGAGCAGTACTTC	CASSEAGYEQYF
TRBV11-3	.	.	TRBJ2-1	TGTGCCAGCAGCTTCACCCATGGACTTGCTAATGAGCAGTTCTTC	CASSFTHGLANEQFF
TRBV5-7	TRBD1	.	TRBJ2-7	TGTGCCAGCAGCTCGGGACCCGGGACAGGTTCCTACGAGCAGTACTTC	CASSSGPGTGSYEQYF
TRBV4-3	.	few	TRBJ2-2	TGCGCCAGCAGCCAAAACCCCGGCGGGGAGCTGTTTTTT	CASSQNPGGELFF
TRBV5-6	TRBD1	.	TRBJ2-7	TGTGCCAGCAGCCAATCGACAGGGCAGTACGAGCAGTACTTC	CASSQSTGQYEQYF
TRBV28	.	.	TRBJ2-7	TGTGCCAGCAGTTTCCAGACCTACGAGCAGTACTTC	CASSFQTYEQYF
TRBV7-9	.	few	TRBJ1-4	TGTGCCAGCAGCTTAGCGGTCGGGCAGTCTGAAAAACTGTTTTTT	CASSLAVGQSEKLFF
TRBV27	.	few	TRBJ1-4	TGTGCCAGCAGTTTATCGACAGGAACTAATGAAAAACTGTTTTTT	CASSLSTGTNEKLFF
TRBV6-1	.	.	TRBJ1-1	TGTGCCAGCAGTTTAGCCTCCCAGGAGACTGAAGCTTTCTTT	CASSLASQETEAFF
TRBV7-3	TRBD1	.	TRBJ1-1	TGTGCCAGCAGCAGACAGGGGAACACTGAAGCTTTCTTT	CASSRQGNTEAFF
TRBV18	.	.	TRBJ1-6	TGTGCCAGCTCACCACCGGGAGGCGATCCTTATAATTCACCCCTCCACTTT	CASSPPGGDPYNSPLHF
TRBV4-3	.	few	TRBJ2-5	TGCGCCAGCAGCCTCCAAGTCGTGGAGACCCAGTACTTC	CASSLQVVETQYF
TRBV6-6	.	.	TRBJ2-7	TGTGCCAGCAGTTACTCTCAGCCCTACGAGCAGTACTTC	CASSYSQPYEQYF
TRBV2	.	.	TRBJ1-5	TGTGCCAGCAGTGAGCGGGGGGGTAATCAGCCCCAGCATTTT	CASSERGGNQPQHF
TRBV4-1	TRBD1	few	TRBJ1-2	TGCGCCAGCAGCCAAGCATCCCTACAGGGGAATGGCTACACCTTC	CASSQASLQGNGYTF
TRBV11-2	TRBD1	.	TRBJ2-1	TGTGCCAGCAGCACCACAGGGGCCTCCTACAATGAGCAGTTCTTC	CASSTTGASYNEQFF
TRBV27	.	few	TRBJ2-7	TGTGCCAGCAGCCCGATGGGGACGGCGAGTTACGAGCAGTACTTC	CASSPMGTASYEQYF
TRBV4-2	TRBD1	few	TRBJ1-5	TGTGCCAGCAGCCAAGCAACAGGGGAGGGCAATCAGCCCCAGCATTTT	CASSQATGEGNQPQHF
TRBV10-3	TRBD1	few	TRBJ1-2	TGTGCCATCAGTGAGGGGACAGGTTTATATGGCTACACCTTC	CAISEGTGLYGYTF
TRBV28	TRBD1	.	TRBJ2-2	TGTGCCAGCAGTCCCACCCTGACAGGGTCCGGGGAGCTGTTTTTT	CASSPTLTGSGELFF
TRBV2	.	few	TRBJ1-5	TGTGCCAGCAGGCGGGTTGGTCAGCCCCAGCATTTT	CASRRVGQPQHF
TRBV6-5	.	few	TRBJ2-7	TGTGCCAGCAGTCGGGACACCTACGAGCAGTACTTC	CASSRDTYEQYF
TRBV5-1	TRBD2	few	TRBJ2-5	TGCGCCAGCAGCTTGGCCCTAGCGGGGCTAGAGACCCAGTACTTC	CASSLALAGLETQYF
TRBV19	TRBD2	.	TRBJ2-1	TGTGCCAGTAATCGAATTAGCGGGGTTTACAATGAGCAGTTCTTC	CASNRISGVYNEQFF
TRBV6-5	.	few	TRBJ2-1	TGTGCCAGCAAAAATGGGGCTTACAATGAGCAGTTCTTC	CASKNGAYNEQFF
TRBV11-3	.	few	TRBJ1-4	TGTGCCAGCAGCCGCAGCGTTGGTGGCGTCGCTGAAAAACTGTTTTTT	CASSRSVGGVAEKLFF
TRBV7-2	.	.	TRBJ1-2	TGTGCCAGCAGCCCTGGGGGGAGGGTCTATGGCTACACCTTC	CASSPGGRVYGYTF
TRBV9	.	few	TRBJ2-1	TGTGCCAGCAGCGTAGACGCCACCAATGAGCAGTTCTTC	CASSVDATNEQFF
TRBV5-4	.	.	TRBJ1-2	TGTGCCAGCAGCCGGGGCTCGGGTATTGGCTATGGCTACACCTTC	CASSRGSGIGYGYTF
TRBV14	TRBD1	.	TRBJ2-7	TGTGCCAGCAGCCCATTTTACAGGGGGTCCTACGAGCAGTACTTC	CASSPFYRGSYEQYF
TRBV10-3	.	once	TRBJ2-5	TGTGCCATCACAAGCGGCGTCCAAGAGACCCAGTACTTC	CAITSGVQETQYF
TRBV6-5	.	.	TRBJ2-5	TGTGCCAGCAGTTACTCCGGCCAAGGGGAGACCCAGTACTTC	CASSYSGQGETQYF
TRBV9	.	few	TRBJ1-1	TGTGCCAGCAGCGCCCAACCAGGGGTGAACACTGAAGCTTTCTTT	CASSAQPGVNTEAFF
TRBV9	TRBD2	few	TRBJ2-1	TGTGCCAGCAGTCCGCGAAGAGCGGGGGGCATTTACGACAATGAGCAGTTCTTC	CASSPRRAGGIYDNEQFF
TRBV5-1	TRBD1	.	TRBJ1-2	TGCGCCAGCAGCTTAGGACAGGGAGGTGGCTACACCTTC	CASSLGQGGGYTF
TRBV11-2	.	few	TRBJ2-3	TGTGCCAGCAGCTTTGCGACAGATACGCAGTATTTT	CASSFATDTQYF
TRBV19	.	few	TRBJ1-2	TGTGCCAGTAGGGATGGGCAGTTATATGGCTACACCTTC	CASRDGQLYGYTF
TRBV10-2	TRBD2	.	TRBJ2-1	TGCGCCAGCAGACTAGCGGGGGGGCTTGAGCAGTTCTTC	CASRLAGGLEQFF
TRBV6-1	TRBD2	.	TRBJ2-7	TGTGCCAGCAACTTGTCGGGGGGAACCTACGAGCAGTACTTC	CASNLSGGTYEQYF
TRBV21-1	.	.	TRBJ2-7	TGTGCCAGCACCCACTACGGGGGGATCTCCTACGAGCAGTACTTC	CASTHYGGISYEQYF
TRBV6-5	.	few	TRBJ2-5	TGTGCCAGCAGCATGGCAGAGAGGCGGGAGACCCAGTACTTC	CASSMAERRETQYF
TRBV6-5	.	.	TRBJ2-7	TGTGCCAGCAGCCCAAATACAGGGAAGCAGTACTTC	CASSPNTGKQYF
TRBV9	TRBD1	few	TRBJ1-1	TGTGCCAGCAGCGTAGCAGGGGGAGGCACTGAAGCTTTCTTT	CASSVAGGGTEAFF
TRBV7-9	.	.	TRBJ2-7	TGTGCCAGCAGCTTGGAGGGGGTAGCAGGCTACGAGCAGTACTTC	CASSLEGVAGYEQYF
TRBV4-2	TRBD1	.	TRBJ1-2	TGTGCCAGCAGCCAACCCCCCGGGACAGGGGCTATGAACTATGGCTACACCTTC	CASSQPPGTGAMNYGYTF
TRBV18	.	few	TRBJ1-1	TGTGCCAGCTCATGGAGGAGGGCAACCCATGAGAGAACTGAAGCTTTCTTT	CASSWRRATHERTEAFF
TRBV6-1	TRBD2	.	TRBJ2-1	TGTGCCAGCAGCGGCGCTAGCGGAGAGAATGAGCAGTTCTTC	CASSGASGENEQFF
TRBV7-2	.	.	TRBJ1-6	TGTGCCAGCAGCTTTACAGGCAATAATTCACCCCTCCACTTT	CASSFTGNNSPLHF
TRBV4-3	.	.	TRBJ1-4	TGCGCCAGCAGCCAAGGGGGCGAGAAATCTGAAAAACTGTTTTTT	CASSQGGEKSEKLFF
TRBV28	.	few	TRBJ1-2	TGTGCCAGCAGTCCTGGCGGGAACTATGGCTACACCTTC	CASSPGGNYGYTF
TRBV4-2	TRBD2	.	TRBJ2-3	TGTGCCAGCAGGCACTCTATGCGGGGGGGCGCAGATACGCAGTATTTT	CASRHSMRGGADTQYF
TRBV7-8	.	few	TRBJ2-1	TGTGCCAGCAGCTTAGTTCGTAACGAGCAGTTCTTC	CASSLVRNEQFF
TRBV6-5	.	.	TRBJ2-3	TGTGCCAGCAGGGGGGGGGCCGCAGATACGCAGTATTTT	CASRGGAADTQYF
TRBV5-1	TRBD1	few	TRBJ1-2	TGCGCCAGCAGCTTGGTAGCAGGGGGCAACTATGGCTACACCTTC	CASSLVAGGNYGYTF
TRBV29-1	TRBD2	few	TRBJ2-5	TGCAGCGTTTCCCGAGGGACTAGCGGGGGTGCCTCTCAAGAGACCCAGTACTTC	CSVSRGTSGGASQETQYF
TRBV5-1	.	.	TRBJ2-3	TGCGCCAGCAGCTTTCCGACAGGCACAGATACGCAGTATTTT	CASSFPTGTDTQYF
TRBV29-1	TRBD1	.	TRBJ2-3	TGCAGCGTTGGACAGGGGGCGCGGACAGATACGCAGTATTTT	CSVGQGARTDTQYF